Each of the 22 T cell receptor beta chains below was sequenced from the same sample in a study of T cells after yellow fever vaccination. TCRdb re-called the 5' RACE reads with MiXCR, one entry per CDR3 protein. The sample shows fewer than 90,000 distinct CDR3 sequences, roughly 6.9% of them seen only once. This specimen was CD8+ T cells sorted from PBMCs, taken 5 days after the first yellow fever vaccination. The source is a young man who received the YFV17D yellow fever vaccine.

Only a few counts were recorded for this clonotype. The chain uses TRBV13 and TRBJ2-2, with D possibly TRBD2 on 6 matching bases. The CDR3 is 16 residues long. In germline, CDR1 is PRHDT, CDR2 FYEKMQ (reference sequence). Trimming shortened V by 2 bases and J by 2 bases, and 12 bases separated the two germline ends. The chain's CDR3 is CASSLLSGFNTGELFF. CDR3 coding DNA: TGTGCCAGCAGCTTACTTAGCGGATTTAACACCGGGGAGCTGTTTTTT. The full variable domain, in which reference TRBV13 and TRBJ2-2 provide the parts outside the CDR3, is AAGVIQSPRHLIKEKRETATLKCYPIPRHDTVYWYQQGPGQDPQFLISFYEKMQSDKGSIPDRFSAQQFSDYHSELNMSSLELGDSALYFCASSLLSGFNTGELFFGEGSRLTVL.

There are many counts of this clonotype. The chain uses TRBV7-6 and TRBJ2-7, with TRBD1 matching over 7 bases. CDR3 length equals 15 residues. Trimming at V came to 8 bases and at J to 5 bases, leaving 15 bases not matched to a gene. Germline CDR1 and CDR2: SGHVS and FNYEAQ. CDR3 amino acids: CASSLFRGQSHEQYF. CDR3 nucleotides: TGTGCCAGCTCTCTTTTCCGGGGACAGAGTCACGAGCAGTACTTC.

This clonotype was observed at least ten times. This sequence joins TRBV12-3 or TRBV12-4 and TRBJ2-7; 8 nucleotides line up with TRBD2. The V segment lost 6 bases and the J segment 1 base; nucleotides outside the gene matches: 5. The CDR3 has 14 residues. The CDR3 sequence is CASSPGLGSYEQYF. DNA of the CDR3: TGTGCCAGCAGCCCGGGACTAGGGTCCTACGAGCAGTACTTC.

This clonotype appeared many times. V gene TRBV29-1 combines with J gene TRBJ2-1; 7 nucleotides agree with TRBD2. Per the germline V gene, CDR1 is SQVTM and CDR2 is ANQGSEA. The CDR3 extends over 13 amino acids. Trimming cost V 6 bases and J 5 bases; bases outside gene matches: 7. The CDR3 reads CSVEGTTHNEQFF. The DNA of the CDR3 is TGCAGCGTGGAGGGGACTACCCACAATGAGCAGTTCTTC.

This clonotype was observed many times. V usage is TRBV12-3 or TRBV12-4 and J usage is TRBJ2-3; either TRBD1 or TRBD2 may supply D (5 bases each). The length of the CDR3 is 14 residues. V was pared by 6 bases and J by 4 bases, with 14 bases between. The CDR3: CASSLQGAADTQYF. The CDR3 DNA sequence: TGTGCCAGCAGCCTCCAGGGAGCCGCAGATACGCAGTATTTT.

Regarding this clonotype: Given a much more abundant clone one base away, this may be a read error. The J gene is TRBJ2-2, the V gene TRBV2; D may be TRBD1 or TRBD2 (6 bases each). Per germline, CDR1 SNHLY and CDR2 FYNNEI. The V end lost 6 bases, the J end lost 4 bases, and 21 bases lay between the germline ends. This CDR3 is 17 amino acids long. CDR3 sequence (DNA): TGTGCCAGCAGAACCAGGATCGGGGGCGTGACCACCGGGGAGCTGTTTTTT. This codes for CASRTRIGGVTTGELFF.

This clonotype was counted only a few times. The DNA for the CDR3 is TGTGCCAGCAGCTTAACGGACATAGCCAAAAACATTCAGTACTTC. It is translated as CASSLTDIAKNIQYF. The chain links TRBV7-9 to TRBJ2-4, with D possibly TRBD1 on 5 matching bases. The germline V gene has CDR1 SEHNR and CDR2 FQNEAQ (reference sequence). The V and J ends lost 2 bases and 0 bases respectively, with 8 bases between them. This CDR3 is 15 amino acids long.

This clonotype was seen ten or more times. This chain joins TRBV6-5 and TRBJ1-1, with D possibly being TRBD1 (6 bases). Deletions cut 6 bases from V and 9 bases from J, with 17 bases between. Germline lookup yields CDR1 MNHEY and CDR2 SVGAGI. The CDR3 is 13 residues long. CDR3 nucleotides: TGTGCCAGCAGCGCTCCGGGACAACCTAAAGCTTTCTTT. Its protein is CASSAPGQPKAFF.

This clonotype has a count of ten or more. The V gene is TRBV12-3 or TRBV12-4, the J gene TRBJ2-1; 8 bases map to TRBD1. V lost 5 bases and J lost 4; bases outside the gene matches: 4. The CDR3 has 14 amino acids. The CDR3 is CASSPRQGYNEQFF. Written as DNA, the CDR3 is TGTGCCAGCAGTCCAAGACAGGGGTACAATGAGCAGTTCTTC.

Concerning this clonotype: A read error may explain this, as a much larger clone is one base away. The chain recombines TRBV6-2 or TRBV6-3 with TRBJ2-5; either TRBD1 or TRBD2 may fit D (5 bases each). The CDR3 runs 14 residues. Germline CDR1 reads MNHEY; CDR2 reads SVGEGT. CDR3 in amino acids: CASSPGQSGENQYF. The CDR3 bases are TGTGCCAGCAGTCCGGGGCAGTCCGGGGAGAACCAGTACTTC.

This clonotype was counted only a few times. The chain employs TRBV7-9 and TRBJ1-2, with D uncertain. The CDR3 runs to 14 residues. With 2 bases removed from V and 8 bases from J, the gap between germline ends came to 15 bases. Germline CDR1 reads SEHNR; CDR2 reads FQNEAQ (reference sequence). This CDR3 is CASSLSGLEWGYTF. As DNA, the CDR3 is TGTGCCAGCAGCTTATCGGGTCTAGAATGGGGCTACACCTTC.

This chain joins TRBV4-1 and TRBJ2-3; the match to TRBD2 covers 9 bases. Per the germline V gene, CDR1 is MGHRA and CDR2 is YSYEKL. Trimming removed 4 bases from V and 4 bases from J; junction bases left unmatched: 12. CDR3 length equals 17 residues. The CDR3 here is CASSRLLAGGPADTQYF. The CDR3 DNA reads TGCGCCAGCAGCCGCCTACTCGCGGGGGGGCCGGCAGATACGCAGTATTTT.

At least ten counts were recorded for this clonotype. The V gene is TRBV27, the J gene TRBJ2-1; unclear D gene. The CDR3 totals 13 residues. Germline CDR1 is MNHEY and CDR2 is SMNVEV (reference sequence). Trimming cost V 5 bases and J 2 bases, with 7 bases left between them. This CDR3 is CASSPGTYNEQFF. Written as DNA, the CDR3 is TGTGCCAGCAGTCCCGGTACCTACAATGAGCAGTTCTTC.

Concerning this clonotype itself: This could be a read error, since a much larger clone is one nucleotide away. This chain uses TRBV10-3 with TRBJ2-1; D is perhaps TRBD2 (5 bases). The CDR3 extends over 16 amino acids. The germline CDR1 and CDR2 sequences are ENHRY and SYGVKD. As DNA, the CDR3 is TGTGCCATCAGTGAGCCGGAACGGGGTAATGGGAATGCGCAGTTCTTC. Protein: CAISEPERGNGNAQFF.

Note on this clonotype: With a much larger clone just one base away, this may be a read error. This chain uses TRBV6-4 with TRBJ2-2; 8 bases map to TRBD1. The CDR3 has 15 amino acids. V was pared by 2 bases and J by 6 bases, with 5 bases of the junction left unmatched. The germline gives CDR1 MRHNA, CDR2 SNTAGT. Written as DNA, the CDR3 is TGTGCCAGCAGTGACGGCAGGGGGCCTTCCGGGGAGCTGTTTTTT. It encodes CASSDGRGPSGELFF.

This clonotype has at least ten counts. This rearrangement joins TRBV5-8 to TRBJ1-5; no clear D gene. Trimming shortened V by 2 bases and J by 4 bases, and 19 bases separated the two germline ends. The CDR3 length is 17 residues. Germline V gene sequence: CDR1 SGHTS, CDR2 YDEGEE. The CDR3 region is CASSLPTAPRGNQPQHF. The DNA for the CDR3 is TGTGCCAGCAGCTTACCGACCGCTCCCCGAGGAAATCAGCCCCAGCATTTT.

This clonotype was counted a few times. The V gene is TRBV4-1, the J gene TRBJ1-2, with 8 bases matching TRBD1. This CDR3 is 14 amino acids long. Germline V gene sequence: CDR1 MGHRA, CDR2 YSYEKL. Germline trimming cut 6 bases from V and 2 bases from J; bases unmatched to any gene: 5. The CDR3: CASRVNRGNYGYTF. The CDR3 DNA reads TGCGCCAGCAGGGTTAACAGGGGGAACTATGGCTACACCTTC.

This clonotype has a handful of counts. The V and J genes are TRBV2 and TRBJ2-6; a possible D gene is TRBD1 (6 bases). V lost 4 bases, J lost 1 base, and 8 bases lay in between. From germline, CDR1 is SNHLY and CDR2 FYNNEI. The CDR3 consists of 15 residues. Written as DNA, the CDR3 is TGTGCCAGCAGTGGGACAGAGTCTGGGGCCAACGTCCTGACTTTC. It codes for CASSGTESGANVLTF. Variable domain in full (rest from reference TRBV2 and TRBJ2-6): EPEVTQTPSHQVTQMGQEVILRCVPISNHLYFYWYRQILGQKVEFLVSFYNNEISEKSEIFDDQFSVERPDGSNFTLKIRSTKLEDSAMYFCASSGTESGANVLTFGAGSRLTVL.

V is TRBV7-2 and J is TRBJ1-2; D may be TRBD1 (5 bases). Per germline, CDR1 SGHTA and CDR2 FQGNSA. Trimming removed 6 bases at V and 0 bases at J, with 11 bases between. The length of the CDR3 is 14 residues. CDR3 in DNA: TGTGCCAGCAGAGGGGCTCCAGCTAACTATGGCTACACCTTC. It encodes CASRGAPANYGYTF.

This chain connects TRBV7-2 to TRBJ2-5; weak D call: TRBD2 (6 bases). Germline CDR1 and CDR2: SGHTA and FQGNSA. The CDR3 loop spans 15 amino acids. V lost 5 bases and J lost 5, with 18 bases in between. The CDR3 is CASSQQRAPEETQYF. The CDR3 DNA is TGTGCCAGCAGCCAACAGCGGGCCCCCGAGGAGACCCAGTACTTC.

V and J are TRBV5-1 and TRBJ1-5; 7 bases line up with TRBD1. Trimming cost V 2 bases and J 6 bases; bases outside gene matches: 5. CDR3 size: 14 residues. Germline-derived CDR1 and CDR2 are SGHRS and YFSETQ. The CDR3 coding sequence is TGCGCCAGCAGCTTTGAGACAGGGCGTCAGCCCCAGCATTTT. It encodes CASSFETGRQPQHF.

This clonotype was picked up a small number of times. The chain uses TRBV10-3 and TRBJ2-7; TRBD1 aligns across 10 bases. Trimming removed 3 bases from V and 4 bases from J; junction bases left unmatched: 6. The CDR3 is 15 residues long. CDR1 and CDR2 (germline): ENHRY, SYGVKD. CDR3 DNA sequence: TGTGCCATCAGTGACTCCGGGACAGGGGTTTACGAGCAGTACTTC. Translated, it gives CAISDSGTGVYEQYF.